Listed below are T cell receptor beta chains from one sample, sequenced in a study of T cell changes during pregnancy in multiple sclerosis. Sequencing was performed with immunoSEQ multiplex PCR; in TCRdb, only in-frame clones are kept and a portion is missing. The sample shows under 80,000 clones, nearly 90% of them seen only once. The sequenced sample was peripheral blood, obtained in the first trimester of pregnancy. These receptors were taken from a female donor with multiple sclerosis, enrolled in a pregnancy study. The CDR3 runs from the conserved cysteine through the conserved F or W. D genes are given only for firm matches. Part of the rows lack a size; the others show once, few, many or a class for expanded clones.

d_call j_call clone_size v_call cdr3_nt cdr3_aa
TRBD2 TRBJ2-1 once TRBV6-4 TGTGCCAGCAGTGAGACTAGCGTCAATGAGCAGTTCTTC CASSETSVNEQFF
- TRBJ2-2 - TRBV28 TGTGCCAGCGCAGGGATGAACACCGGGGAGCTGTTTTTT CASAGMNTGELFF
TRBD2 TRBJ2-7 - TRBV28 TGTGCCAGCAGTTTCTCCTTACTAGCGGGAGTCGGGCAGTACTTC CASSFSLLAGVGQYF
- TRBJ1-2 - TRBV5-4 TGTGCCAGCAGCTTGAGTCAGGGAAATGGCTACACCTTC CASSLSQGNGYTF
- TRBJ1-2 - TRBV5-1 TGCGCCAGCAGCATAAACGGACAGCTTAACTATGGCTACACCTTC CASSINGQLNYGYTF
TRBD1 TRBJ1-1 - TRBV28 TGTGCCAGCAGTCCCCGTGAGGGGGCGGCCACTGAAGCTTTCTTT CASSPREGAATEAFF
TRBD2 TRBJ2-1 - TRBV9 TGTGCCAGCAGCGTAGGAGGGACTAGCAATGAGCAGTTCTTC CASSVGGTSNEQFF
TRBD1 TRBJ1-5 - TRBV4-2 TGTGCCAGCAGCCCTTCCGGGACAGGGGGCAATCAGCCCCAGCATTTT CASSPSGTGGNQPQHF
- TRBJ1-2 - TRBV7-9 TGTGCCAGCAGTCATATGCGGGCAGTTACTAATAACTATGGCTACACCTTC CASSHMRAVTNNYGYTF
- TRBJ2-7 - TRBV4-1 TGCGCCAGCAGCCAAGGGGCGCTAGCCTCCTACGAGCAGTACTTC CASSQGALASYEQYF
- TRBJ2-5 - TRBV5-4 TGTGCCAGCAGCTTTCCTAGGGGCACCACCGGGGAGACCCAGTACTTC CASSFPRGTTGETQYF
- TRBJ2-7 once TRBV27 TGTGCCAGCAGTGACGTAGGGGCGGGATTCTCCTACGAGCAGTACTTC CASSDVGAGFSYEQYF
- TRBJ2-1 - TRBV29-1 TGCAGCGTTGACCCTAGGAAGCAGTTCTTC CSVDPRKQFF
TRBD1 TRBJ1-5 - TRBV28 TGTGCCAGCAGTTTATGGGACAGGGGATCATCCAATCAGCCCCAGCATTTT CASSLWDRGSSNQPQHF
- TRBJ1-1 few TRBV5-1 TGCGCCAGCTGCAACAGCCTGAACACTGAAGCTTTCTTT CASCNSLNTEAFF
TRBD2 TRBJ2-1 - TRBV9 TGTGCCAGCAGCGTAGGGGAGGGCCGGAATGAGCAGTTCTTC CASSVGEGRNEQFF
TRBD1 TRBJ2-5 - TRBV7-9 TGTGCCAGCAGCTTCGGGACAGTCCAAGAGACCCAGTACTTC CASSFGTVQETQYF
- TRBJ2-5 - TRBV5-1 TGCGCCAGCAGCTTGGCTCCCCCCGAGCGGCGAAGGCTGGAGACCCAGTACTTC CASSLAPPERRRLETQYF
TRBD2 TRBJ2-3 - TRBV6-5 TGTGCCAGCAGTTACGGTTTGGGGGGGAGCACAGATACGCAGTATTTT CASSYGLGGSTDTQYF
TRBD1 TRBJ2-5 - TRBV25-1 TGTGCCAGCAGTGCCCCCGGACAGGTCCAAGAGACCCAGTACTTC CASSAPGQVQETQYF
- TRBJ2-1 once TRBV10-1 TGCGCCAGCAGTTGGGTAGGAGGAGTGGGCTCCTACAATGAGCAGTTCTTC CASSWVGGVGSYNEQFF
- TRBJ1-1 - TRBV6-1 TGTGCCAGCAGTGATCTAGGCAGTGAAGCTTTCTTT CASSDLGSEAFF
TRBD1 TRBJ2-1 few TRBV7-9 TGTGCCAGCAGCCCCCCGACAGGGGCTAACTACAATGAGCAGTTCTTC CASSPPTGANYNEQFF
- TRBJ1-2 - TRBV20-1 TGCGGGGGAGGAAACTATGGCTACACCTTC CGGGNYGYTF
TRBD2 TRBJ2-2 few TRBV5-6 TGTGCCAGCGACGGGACTAGCGGCAACACCGGGGAGCTGTTTTTT CASDGTSGNTGELFF
- TRBJ1-1 - TRBV18 TGTGCCAGCTCACCACCTCGGGGTTTGAACACTGAAGCTTTCTTT CASSPPRGLNTEAFF
- TRBJ1-1 once TRBV6-1 TGTGCCAGCAGGATCAGCCGGACAATAAACACTGAAGCTTTCTTT CASRISRTINTEAFF
- TRBJ1-2 - TRBV19 TGTGCCAGTAGATCCTCGAGAGCTAACTATGGCTACACCTTC CASRSSRANYGYTF
- TRBJ1-1 - TRBV20-1 TGCAGTGGGCCCTCCGGAGGTGAAGCTTTCTTT CSGPSGGEAFF
- TRBJ2-1 - TRBV27 TGTGCCAGCAGCCCCGAGGAGGGGAATGAGCAGTTCTTC CASSPEEGNEQFF
TRBD1 TRBJ1-2 - TRBV7-9 TGTGCCAGCAGCCCGGGACAGAACCCCTATGGCTACACCTTC CASSPGQNPYGYTF
TRBD2 TRBJ2-7 - TRBV4-2 TGTGCCAGCAGCCAAGGGGCGGGAGGGCCCCACGAGCAGTACTTC CASSQGAGGPHEQYF
TRBD2 TRBJ2-2 - TRBV19 TGTGCCAGTAGTATGGGGAGGGCTAGCCGGACCGGGGAGCTGTTTTTT CASSMGRASRTGELFF
TRBD2 TRBJ2-5 - TRBV4-1 TGCGCCAGCAGCCAAGGCGCGGGAGGGAACCAGTACTTC CASSQGAGGNQYF
- TRBJ1-1 - TRBV10-1 TGCGCCAGCAGTGAGCAGGGTAACACTGAAGCTTTCTTT CASSEQGNTEAFF
TRBD2 TRBJ2-1 - TRBV5-6 TGTGCCAGCAGGTATAGCGGGAACACCTACAATGAGCAGTTCTTC CASRYSGNTYNEQFF
TRBD2 TRBJ2-2 once TRBV4-1 TGCGCCAGCAGCCATCCTCGGGGTAGCGGGAACGGGGAGCTGTTTTTT CASSHPRGSGNGELFF
TRBD1 TRBJ2-3 - TRBV10-3 TGTGCCATCAGTGAGTCGGTTGGGACAGGGAGCACAGATACGCAGTATTTT CAISESVGTGSTDTQYF
- TRBJ2-1 - TRBV6-1 TGTGCCAGCAACCGGGATGTGGGCAATGAGCAGTTCTTC CASNRDVGNEQFF
TRBD2 TRBJ2-2 - TRBV6-1 TGTGCCAGCAGAGGACTAGCGGGAACCGGGGAGCTGTTTTTT CASRGLAGTGELFF
- TRBJ2-7 - TRBV6-1 TGTGCCAGCAGTGAATTAGGCAGGGAGGCGGCGAAGCAGTACTTC CASSELGREAAKQYF